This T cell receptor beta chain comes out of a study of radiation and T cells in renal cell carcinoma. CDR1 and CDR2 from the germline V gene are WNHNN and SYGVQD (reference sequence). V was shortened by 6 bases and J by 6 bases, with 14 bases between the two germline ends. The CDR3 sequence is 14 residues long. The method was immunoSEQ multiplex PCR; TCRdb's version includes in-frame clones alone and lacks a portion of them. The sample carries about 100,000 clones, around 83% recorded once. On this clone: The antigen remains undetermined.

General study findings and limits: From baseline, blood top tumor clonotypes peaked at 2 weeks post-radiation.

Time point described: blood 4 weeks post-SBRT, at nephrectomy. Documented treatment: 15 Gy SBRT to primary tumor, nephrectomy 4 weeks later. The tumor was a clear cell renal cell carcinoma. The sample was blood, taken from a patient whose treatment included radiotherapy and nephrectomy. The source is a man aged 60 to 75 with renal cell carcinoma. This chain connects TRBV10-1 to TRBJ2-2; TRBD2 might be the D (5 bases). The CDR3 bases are TGCGCCAGCAGCTCTCAACGGGGAGCCGGGGAGCTGTTTTTT. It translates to CASSSQRGAGELFF.